These T cell receptor beta chains were read from a single sample in a study of shared clonotypes between healthy human individuals. Profiling relied on immunoSEQ multiplex PCR, and the TCRdb table lists in-frame clones only, not all of them. Of 1.6 million or so clones listed, less than 99% were seen once; the top ten hold about 0.34%. Material for sequencing was naive CD4+ T cells sorted from blood. Receptor source: a man aged 30-40 years in good health. Each CDR3 is given with its conserved first and last residue.

v_call cdr3_aa
TRBV5-1 CASSSGTEMWGTDTQYF
TRBV5-5 CASSLAPPGLNTEAFF
TRBV18 CASSPRDNYNQPQHF
TRBV5-6 CASSSLGAERGNYEQYF
TRBV2 CASRWTSGRGDTQYF
TRBV6-5 CASSSAKVPLRFEQFF
TRBV28 CASSSTGRVQPQHF
TRBV7-2 CASISGAGGRAIEQFF
TRBV13 CASSLGPGEQYF
TRBV18 CASSPLQADTQYF
TRBV5-4 CASSLPGLAGLHEQFF
TRBV15 CATRAPTRPSTDTQYF
TRBV11-3 CASSLEFSGSGTGELFF
TRBV7-7 CASSSRGPGANVLTF
TRBV28 CASSLNTGELFF
TRBV2 CASTGRPPDEQFF
TRBV5-1 CASSPGTSTDTQYF
TRBV27 CASSIFRGRADTQYF
TRBV20-1 CSAPRTETQYF
TRBV11-2 CASSSREGFSYEQYF
TRBV7-9 CASSSSKGPTGGYTF
TRBV27 CASSPGVGNYGYTF
TRBV5-1 CASSSPSGRASDTQYF
TRBV30 CAWSVYRQGSPSSGANVLTF
TRBV18 CASSPSLAWDNEQFF
TRBV9 CASSTTGNGANVLTF
TRBV28 CASTQRSYSSYNEQFF